This T cell receptor beta chain is from a study of breast tumors, draining lymph nodes, adjacent tissues. Study-wide results and caveats: Data only fit, rather than demonstrated, lymph node origin of most tumor T cells. Tumor TCR diversity was below lymph nodes but above nontumor tissue. The data were judged consistent with most tumor T cells coming from lymph node and expanding in tumor.

This CDR3 region has 15 residues. The V and J ends lost 2 bases and 0 bases respectively, with 8 bases between them. Germline V gives CDR1 SNHLY, CDR2 FYNNEI. Samples came from axillary lymph nodes draining the breast cancer. TCRdb re-derived calls from the multiplex PCR reads in MiXCR, one entry per CDR3 protein. The table lists 150,000 to 200,000 distinct CDR3 sequences, 30% to 35% of them singletons. On this clonotype: Its cognate antigen is unknown.

This TCR derives from a female donor with breast cancer. Some clones in this sample may be carry-over from other donors' samples. The sequenced material came from axillary lymph node tissue. V gene TRBV2 combines with J gene TRBJ1-5; D call uncertain. Here the CDR3 reads CASSEFRASNQPQHF. CDR3 nucleotides: TGTGCCAGCAGTGAATTTAGGGCTAGCAATCAGCCCCAGCATTTT.